The clone carrying this T cell receptor beta chain came up many times. Its antigen is currently unknown. The TCRbeta library was prepared with unique molecular identifiers. TCRdb redid the calling of the PCR reads with MiXCR, one entry per CDR3 protein. The sample shows 700,000 to 950,000 distinct CDR3 sequences, roughly 15% of them seen only once. These data come from a study of T-cell reconstitution after alpha-beta-depleted transplantation in children. Findings of the study overall: T cells produced anew were the main source of T-cell counts and diversity one year after transplant. Surviving recipient cells, namely T cells and thymic progenitors, were the source of high day-60 TCRbeta diversity in some patients.

This clonotype was obtained from a male patient aged 10-17 years who had a stem cell transplant for acute lymphoblastic leukemia, so the T cells may come from the graft donor. The sequencing used PBMCs, mostly from graft donor cells, collected 360 days after TCRalphabeta/CD19-depleted stem cell transplant.

The CDR3 protein is CASSLGSGSGETQYF. CDR3 sequence (DNA): TGTGCCAGCAGCTTAGGTAGTGGGAGCGGCGAGACCCAGTACTTC. The gene calls are TRBV7-9 and TRBJ2-5, with D possibly TRBD2 on 5 matching bases. The V gene's germline CDR1 is SEHNR and CDR2 FQNEAQ (reference sequence). This CDR3 region has 15 residues. Trimming shortened V by 1 base and J by 5 bases, and 14 bases separated the two germline ends.